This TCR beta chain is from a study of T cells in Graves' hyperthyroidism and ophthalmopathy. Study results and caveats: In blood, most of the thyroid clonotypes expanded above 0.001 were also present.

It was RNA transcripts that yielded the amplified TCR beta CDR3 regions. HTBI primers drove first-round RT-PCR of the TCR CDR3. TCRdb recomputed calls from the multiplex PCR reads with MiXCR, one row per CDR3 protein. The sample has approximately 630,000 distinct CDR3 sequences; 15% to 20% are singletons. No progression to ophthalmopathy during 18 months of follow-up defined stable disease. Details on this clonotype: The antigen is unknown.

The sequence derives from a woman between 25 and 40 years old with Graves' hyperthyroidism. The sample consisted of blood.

The CDR3 DNA reads TGTGCCAGCAGCCACTTGGGAGAGCGGGAGGGGAATGAGCAGTTCTTC. Translated: CASSHLGEREGNEQFF. The chain couples TRBV3-1 to TRBJ2-1, with TRBD2 identical over 10 bases. The CDR3 covers 16 residues. Looked up from germline, CDR1 is LGHDT and CDR2 is YNNKEL (reference sequence). Trimming removed 3 bases from V and 7 bases from J; junction bases left unmatched: 9.